Below are 4 T cell receptor beta chains sequenced from a single sample in a study of shared T cell receptors in the human thymus. Repertoires were generated with immunoSEQ multiplex PCR, while TCRdb's copy carries only in-frame clones and drops some. This table has hundreds of thousands of clones, more than 70% appearing once. Separately, the same data were catalogued under a study of human thymus T cells.

The sequenced sample was thymocytes. The receptors shown here come from a boy younger than two with a congenital heart defect.

The V gene is TRBV15, the J gene TRBJ1-4; TRBD1 matches at 8 bases. The J segment lost 8 bases and the V segment lost 0 bases, leaving 5 bases of the junction unmatched. Germline V gene lookup returns CDR1 LNHNV and CDR2 YYDKDF (reference sequence). There are 15 residues in the CDR3. CDR3 DNA: TGTGCCACCAGCAGAGACCAGGGGGCAGGGGAAAAACTGTTTTTT. Translation gives CATSRDQGAGEKLFF.

The J gene is TRBJ1-5, the V gene TRBV4-2; D possibly corresponds to TRBD1 (6 bases). Between the trimmed V and J ends, which lost 0 bases and 9 bases, there was a span of 15 bases. The CDR3 runs to 15 residues. Germline assignment: CDR1 LGHNA and CDR2 YNFKEQ. CDR3 bases: TGTGCCAGCAGCCAAGATTGGGGGGGGCAAAGGCCCCAGCATTTT. Its translation: CASSQDWGGQRPQHF.

The chain couples TRBV11-2 to TRBJ2-2; 10 bases match TRBD2. From germline, CDR1 is SGHAT and CDR2 FQNNGV. There are 18 residues in the CDR3. Trimming took 1 base from V and 3 from J; bases not matched to a gene: 8. The CDR3, as DNA: TGTGCCAGCAGCTTAGCTCCTAGCGGGAGTATAGACACCGGGGAGCTGTTTTTT. Translated: CASSLAPSGSIDTGELFF.

CDR3 coding DNA: TGCGCCAGCAGCCGGGACAGGGGGCCGGGAACTGAAGCTTTCTTT. The encoded protein is CASSRDRGPGTEAFF. The rearrangement links TRBV4-3 to TRBJ1-1; 12 bases are a match to TRBD1. Germline assignment: CDR1 LGHNA and CDR2 YSLEER. V was clipped by 4 bases and J by 5 bases; unmatched bases: 5. This CDR3 region has 15 residues.